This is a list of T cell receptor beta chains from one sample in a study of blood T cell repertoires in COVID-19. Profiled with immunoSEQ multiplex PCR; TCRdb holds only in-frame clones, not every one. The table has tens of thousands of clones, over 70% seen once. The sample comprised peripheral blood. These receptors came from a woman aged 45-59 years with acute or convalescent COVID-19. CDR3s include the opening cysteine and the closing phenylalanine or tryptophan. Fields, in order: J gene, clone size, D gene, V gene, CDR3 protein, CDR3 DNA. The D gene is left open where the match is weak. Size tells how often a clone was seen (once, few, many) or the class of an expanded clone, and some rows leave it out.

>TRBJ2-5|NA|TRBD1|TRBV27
CASAAGGRQETQYF
TGTGCCAGCGCCGCAGGGGGTCGACAAGAGACCCAGTACTTC
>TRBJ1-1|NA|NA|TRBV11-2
CASSLNAQRHTEAFF
TGTGCCAGCAGCCTAAACGCCCAGAGGCACACTGAAGCTTTCTTT
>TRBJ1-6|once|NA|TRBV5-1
CASCRERDSPLHF
TGCGCCAGTTGCCGGGAGAGAGATTCACCCCTCCACTTT
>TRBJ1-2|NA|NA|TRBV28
CASRTAGAYGYTF
TGTGCCAGCAGGACCGCGGGCGCGTATGGCTACACCTTC
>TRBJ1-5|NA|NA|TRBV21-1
CASSSGQGSQPQHF
TGTGCCAGCAGCAGTGGACAGGGTAGTCAGCCCCAGCATTTT
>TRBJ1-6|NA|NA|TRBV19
CASTQTGSSYNSPLHF
TGTGCCAGTACCCAGACAGGTAGCTCCTATAATTCACCCCTCCACTTT
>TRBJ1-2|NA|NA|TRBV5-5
CASSLDLAVGYYGYTF
TGTGCCAGCAGCTTGGACCTAGCAGTCGGGTACTATGGCTACACCTTC
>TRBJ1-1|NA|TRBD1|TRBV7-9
CASASDRDEPEAFF
TGTGCCAGCGCGTCTGACAGGGACGAGCCCGAAGCTTTCTTT
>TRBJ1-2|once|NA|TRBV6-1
CASSELDTQRSNGYTF
TGTGCCAGCAGTGAATTAGACACCCAAAGGTCTAATGGCTACACCTTC
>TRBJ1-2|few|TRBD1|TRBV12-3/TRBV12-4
CASSPGQGGGYTF
TGTGCCAGCAGTCCGGGACAGGGCGGTGGCTACACCTTC
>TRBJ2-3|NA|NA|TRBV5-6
CASSLGLFVTDTQYF
TGTGCCAGCAGCTTGGGTCTCTTTGTGACAGATACGCAGTATTTT
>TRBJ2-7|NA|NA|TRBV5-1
CASSLGQVPHEQYF
TGCGCCAGCAGCTTGGGACAGGTTCCCCACGAGCAGTACTTC
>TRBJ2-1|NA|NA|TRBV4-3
CASSQDPSSYNEQFF
TGCGCCAGCAGCCAAGATCCTAGCTCCTACAATGAGCAGTTCTTC
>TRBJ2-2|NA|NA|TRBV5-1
CASSLGQTNTGELFF
TGCGCCAGCAGCTTGGGACAGACGAACACCGGGGAGCTGTTTTTT
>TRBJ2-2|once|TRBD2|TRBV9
CASSVGLAGATNTGELFF
TGTGCCAGCAGCGTAGGGCTAGCGGGCGCTACGAACACCGGGGAGCTGTTTTTT
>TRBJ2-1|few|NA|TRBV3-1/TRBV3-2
CASSQDYGARVYNEQFF
TGTGCCAGCAGCCAAGATTATGGGGCCAGGGTATACAATGAGCAGTTCTTC
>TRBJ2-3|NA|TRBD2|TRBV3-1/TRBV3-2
CASSQDSGGGSTDTQYF
TGTGCCAGCAGCCAAGATAGCGGGGGGGGGAGCACAGATACGCAGTATTTT
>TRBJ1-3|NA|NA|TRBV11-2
CASSVGPSGNTIYF
TGTGCCAGCAGCGTGGGGCCTTCTGGAAACACCATATATTTT
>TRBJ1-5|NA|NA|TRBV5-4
CASSSGPSGQRNQPQHF
TGTGCCAGCAGCTCGGGGCCTTCCGGACAGCGCAATCAGCCCCAGCATTTT
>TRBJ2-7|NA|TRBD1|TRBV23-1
CASSRRNGQGCYEQYF
TGCGCCAGCAGTCGACGAAATGGACAGGGGTGCTACGAGCAGTACTTC
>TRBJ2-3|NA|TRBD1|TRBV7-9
CASSLGQGNSDTQYF
TGTGCCAGCAGCTTGGGACAGGGGAATTCAGATACGCAGTATTTT
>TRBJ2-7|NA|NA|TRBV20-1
CSASKAGIRYEQYF
TGCAGTGCTAGTAAGGCAGGTATTAGGTACGAGCAGTACTTC
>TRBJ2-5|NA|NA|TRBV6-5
CASSPLGSGETQYF
TGTGCCAGCAGTCCCCTCGGGTCCGGGGAGACCCAGTACTTC
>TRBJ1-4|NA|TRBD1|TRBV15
CATSRYRAGTDYEKLFF
TGTGCCACCAGCAGATACCGAGCCGGGACAGATTATGAAAAACTGTTTTTT
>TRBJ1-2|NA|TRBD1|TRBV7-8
CASSLKGTANYGYTF
TGTGCCAGCAGCTTAAAAGGGACAGCTAACTATGGCTACACCTTC
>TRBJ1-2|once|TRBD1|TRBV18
CASSPDRVTGYTF
TGTGCCAGCTCACCGGACAGGGTTACTGGCTACACCTTC
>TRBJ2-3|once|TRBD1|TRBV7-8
CASSSGTVQYSGGTDTQYF
TGTGCCAGCAGCTCCGGGACAGTCCAATATTCTGGCGGCACAGATACGCAGTATTTT
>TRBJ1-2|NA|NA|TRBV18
CASSPIPGQRVRGYTF
TGTGCCAGCTCACCCATTCCAGGACAGCGCGTTCGCGGCTACACCTTC
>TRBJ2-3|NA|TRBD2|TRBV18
CASSGLAGGTDTQYF
TGTGCCAGCTCCGGACTAGCGGGGGGCACAGATACGCAGTATTTT
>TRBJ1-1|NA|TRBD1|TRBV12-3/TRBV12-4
CASSLSQGGAFF
TGTGCCAGCAGTTTAAGTCAGGGGGGAGCTTTCTTT
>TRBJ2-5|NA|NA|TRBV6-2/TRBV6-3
CASSPLGGASYF
TGTGCCAGCAGTCCCCTGGGCGGGGCAAGTTACTTC
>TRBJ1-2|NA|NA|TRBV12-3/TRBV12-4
CASSLGGPGGYTF
TGTGCCAGCAGTTTAGGGGGGCCCGGCGGCTACACCTTC
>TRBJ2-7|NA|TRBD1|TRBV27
CASSITGAREYF
TGTGCCAGCAGTATAACAGGGGCCAGGGAGTACTTC
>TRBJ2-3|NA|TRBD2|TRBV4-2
CASSQGDSGRYTDTQYF
TGTGCCAGCAGCCAGGGGGATAGCGGGCGATACACAGATACGCAGTATTTT
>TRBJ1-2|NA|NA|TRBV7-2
CASSSSGGVQYYGYTF
TGTGCCAGCAGCTCTAGTGGGGGGGTTCAGTACTATGGCTACACCTTC
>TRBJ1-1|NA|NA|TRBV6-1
CASSEEGKAFF
TGTGCCAGCAGTGAAGAGGGGAAGGCTTTCTTT
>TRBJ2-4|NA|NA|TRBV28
CASSLRSGNIQYF
TGTGCCAGCAGTTTACGTAGCGGAAACATTCAGTACTTC
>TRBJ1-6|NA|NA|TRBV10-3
CAIKGSSSYNSPLHF
TGTGCCATCAAGGGGTCTAGCTCCTATAATTCACCCCTCCACTTT
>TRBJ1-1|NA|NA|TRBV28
CATERGNTEAFF
TGTGCCACCGAAAGGGGTAACACTGAAGCTTTCTTT
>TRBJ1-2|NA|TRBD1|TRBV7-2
CASSSNIRDRGKDGYTF
TGTGCCAGCAGCTCTAATATCCGGGACAGGGGAAAAGATGGCTACACCTTC
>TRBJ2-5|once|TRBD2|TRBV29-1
CSVEGLAMETQYF
TGCAGCGTGGAGGGACTAGCAATGGAGACCCAGTACTTC
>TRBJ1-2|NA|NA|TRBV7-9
CASSLSGPNYGYTF
TGTGCCAGCAGCTTATCCGGTCCTAACTATGGCTACACCTTC
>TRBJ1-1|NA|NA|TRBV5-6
CASNPPTGSVEAFF
TGTGCCAGCAACCCCCCAACAGGGTCGGTTGAAGCTTTCTTT
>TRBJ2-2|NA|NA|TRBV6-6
CASMGSDRTGELFF
TGTGCCAGCATGGGGAGTGATCGCACCGGGGAGCTGTTTTTT
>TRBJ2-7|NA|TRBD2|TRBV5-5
CASSLERGPYEQYF
TGTGCCAGCAGCTTGGAGCGGGGGCCCTACGAGCAGTACTTC
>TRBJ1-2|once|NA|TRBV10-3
CAISQGGENYGYTF
TGTGCCATCAGTCAGGGAGGGGAGAACTATGGCTACACCTTC
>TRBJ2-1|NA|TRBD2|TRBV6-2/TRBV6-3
CASSLLAAGEQFF
TGTGCCAGCAGTTTACTAGCGGCGGGCGAGCAGTTCTTC
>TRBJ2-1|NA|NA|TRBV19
CASSGSHQVVAYNEQFF
TGTGCCAGTAGTGGCTCCCACCAGGTTGTCGCCTACAATGAGCAGTTCTTC
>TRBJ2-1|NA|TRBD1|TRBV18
CATQPRDRGYEQFF
TGTGCCACCCAACCACGGGACAGAGGCTATGAGCAGTTCTTC
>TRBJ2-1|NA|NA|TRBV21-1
CASSKALGGTSGIHNEQFF
TGTGCCAGCAGCAAAGCTTTGGGAGGGACTAGCGGGATTCACAATGAGCAGTTCTTC
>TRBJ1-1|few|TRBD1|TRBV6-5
CASSPGQGSTEAFF
TGTGCCAGCAGCCCGGGACAGGGGAGCACTGAAGCTTTCTTT
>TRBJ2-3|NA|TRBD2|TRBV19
CASSMERGTDTQYF
TGTGCCAGTAGTATGGAGCGGGGGACAGATACGCAGTATTTT
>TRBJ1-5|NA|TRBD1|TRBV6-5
CASSWDRYQPQHF
TGTGCCAGCAGTTGGGACAGGTATCAGCCCCAGCATTTT
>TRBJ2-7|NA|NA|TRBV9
CASRQERYLPYEQYF
TGTGCCAGCCGTCAAGAGAGGTACTTACCCTACGAGCAGTACTTC
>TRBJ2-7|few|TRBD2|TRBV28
CASSSLNQGLANSYEQYF
TGTGCCAGCAGTTCACTAAATCAGGGACTAGCGAACTCCTACGAGCAGTACTTC
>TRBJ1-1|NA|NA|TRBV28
CATGIYTEAFF
TGTGCCACGGGAATCTACACTGAAGCTTTCTTT
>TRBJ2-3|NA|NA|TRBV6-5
CASSFISTDTQYF
TGTGCCAGCAGTTTCATCAGCACAGATACGCAGTATTTT